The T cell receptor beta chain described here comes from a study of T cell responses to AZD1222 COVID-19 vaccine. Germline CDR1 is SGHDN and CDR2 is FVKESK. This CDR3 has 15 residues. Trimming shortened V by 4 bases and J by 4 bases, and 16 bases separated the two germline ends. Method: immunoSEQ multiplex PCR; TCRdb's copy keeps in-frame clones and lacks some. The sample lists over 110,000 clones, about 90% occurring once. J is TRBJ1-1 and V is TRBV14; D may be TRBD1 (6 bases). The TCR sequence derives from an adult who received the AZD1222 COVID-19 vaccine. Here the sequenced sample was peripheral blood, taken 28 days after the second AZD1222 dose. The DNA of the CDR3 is TGTGCCAGCAGCCGGCCCCTCGGGGGGCCCACTGAAGCTTTCTTT. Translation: CASSRPLGGPTEAFF.